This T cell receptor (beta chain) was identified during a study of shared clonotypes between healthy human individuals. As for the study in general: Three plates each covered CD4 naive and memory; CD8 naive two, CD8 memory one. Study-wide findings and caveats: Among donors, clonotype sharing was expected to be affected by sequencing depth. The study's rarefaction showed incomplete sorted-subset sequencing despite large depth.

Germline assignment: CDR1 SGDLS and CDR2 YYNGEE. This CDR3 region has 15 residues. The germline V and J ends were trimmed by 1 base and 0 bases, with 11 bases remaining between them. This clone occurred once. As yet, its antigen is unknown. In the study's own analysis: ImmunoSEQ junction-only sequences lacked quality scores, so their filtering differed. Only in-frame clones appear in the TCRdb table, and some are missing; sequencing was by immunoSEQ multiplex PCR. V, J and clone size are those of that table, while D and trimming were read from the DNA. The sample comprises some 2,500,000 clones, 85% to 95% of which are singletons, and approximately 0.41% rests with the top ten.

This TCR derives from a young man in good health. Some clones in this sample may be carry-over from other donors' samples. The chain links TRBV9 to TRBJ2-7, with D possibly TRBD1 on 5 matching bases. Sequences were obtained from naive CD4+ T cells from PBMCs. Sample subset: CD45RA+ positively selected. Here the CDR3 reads CASSVQGNPSYEQYF. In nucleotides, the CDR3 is TGTGCCAGCAGCGTACAGGGTAATCCCTCCTACGAGCAGTACTTC.